One TCR beta chain is described in this entry. Its antigen remains unidentified. The input lacks base qualities; no much larger clone sits a single base away. CDR1 and CDR2 were assigned from the germline V gene (reference sequence) as LGHDT and YNNKEL. Cut back by 2 bases and 4 bases, the V and J ends lie 14 bases apart. There are 15 amino acids in the CDR3, from cysteine to phenylalanine inclusive. CDR3 DNA is the only sequence kept; it has 45 bases, read in frame from the first base. The protocol used for the library was RT-PCR. Sequenced using a NextSeq 550. TCRdb reanalyzed the raw reads on its own, using fastp at Q25 for trimming and MiXCR for clone calling, and kept in-frame beta chains. Every entry covers one CDR3 protein and lists the most common genes and DNA from its rows. The sample table lists some 230,000 distinct CDR3 sequences, 13% to 15% of them with a count of one. The ten most abundant clones make up around 10% of the sample.

The record originates from a study of patients and donors after allogeneic stem cell transplantation (TCRdb year 2020). The source of this sequence is a human donor who was either an allogeneic HSCT recipient or a stem cell or donor lymphocyte infusion donor (not recorded which). It is not recorded whose cells these are; they may come from a transplant donor. Recombination joined TRBV3-1 with TRBJ2-5; too little of a D gene remains to name it. Sequencing was done on a sample of blood, either unsorted or a sorted T cell fraction (not recorded which). The DNA is as follows: TGTGCCAGCAGCCAACTCCTCGGGCACGGAGAGACCCAGTACTTC. Its translation is CASSQLLGHGETQYF.